Following are 30 T cell receptor beta chains from one sample sequenced in a study of patients and donors after allogeneic stem cell transplantation. TCRdb re-analysed the RT-PCR reads in MiXCR, keeping a single row per CDR3 protein. Among about 110,000 distinct CDR3 sequences, over 30% were seen once, and the ten largest hold approximately 30%. The sequencing input was blood, either unsorted or a sorted T cell fraction (not recorded which). These receptors were taken from a human donor who was either an allogeneic HSCT recipient or a stem cell or donor lymphocyte infusion donor (not recorded which). It is not recorded whose cells these are; they may come from a transplant donor.

This clonotype was seen only once. The rearrangement joins TRBV10-3 to TRBJ2-1; TRBD1 agrees at 10 bases. J lost 3 bases, V lost 4 bases, and 6 bases had no gene match. The CDR3 has 16 amino acids. Germline CDR1 ENHRY, CDR2 SYGVKD. The CDR3 here is CAISGTRDRGYNEQFF. The CDR3 DNA reads TGTGCCATCAGTGGGACCCGGGACAGGGGCTACAATGAGCAGTTCTTC.

This rearrangement joins TRBV20-1 to TRBJ2-1, with 7 bases matching TRBD2. Germline V gives CDR1 DFQATT, CDR2 SNEGSKA (reference sequence). The CDR3 extends over 12 amino acids. Unmatched junction bases numbered 7, after V lost 7 bases and J lost 7 bases. The CDR3: CSVIREGNEQFF. Written as DNA, the CDR3 is TGCAGTGTTATAAGGGAGGGTAATGAGCAGTTCTTC.

The chain links TRBV6-5 to TRBJ1-5; D is possibly TRBD1 (6 bases). This CDR3 has 15 residues. The germline CDR1 and CDR2 sequences are MNHEY and SVGAGI. Trimming stripped 5 bases from V and 1 base from J, with 12 bases between. In DNA, the CDR3 is TGTGCCAGCAGTCCATACAGGGCAAGCAATCAGCCCCAGCATTTT. This gives the protein CASSPYRASNQPQHF.

The chain uses TRBV3-1 and TRBJ2-5; the match to TRBD2 covers 10 bases. V was clipped by 1 base and J by 2 bases; unmatched bases: 7. The germline V gene encodes CDR1 LGHDT and CDR2 YNNKEL (reference sequence). The CDR3 loop spans 17 amino acids. CDR3 DNA sequence: TGTGCCAGCAGCCAAGCATTTAGCGGGAGGAGGCAAGAGACCCAGTACTTC. Translating gives CASSQAFSGRRQETQYF.

This clonotype appeared many times. This rearrangement joins TRBV29-1 to TRBJ2-3; D unresolved. This CDR3 region has 11 residues. The V end lost 4 bases, the J end lost 7 bases, and 9 bases lay between the germline ends. Germline V lookup: CDR1 SQVTM, CDR2 ANQGSEA. The CDR3 DNA is TGCAGCGTTGTATCTCCAAATACGCAGTATTTT. This sequence encodes CSVVSPNTQYF.

The V call is TRBV12-3 or TRBV12-4, the J call TRBJ1-4; TRBD1 might be the D (6 bases). The CDR3 spans 14 residues. Trimming removed 6 bases at V and 4 bases at J, with 12 bases between. The CDR3 DNA sequence: TGTGCCAGCAGCTTCGACAGGTTTAATGAAAAACTGTTTTTT. Residues: CASSFDRFNEKLFF.

This clonotype was seen a few times. The chain carries TRBV5-1 and TRBJ1-1; 9 positions agree with TRBD1. From germline, CDR1 is SGHRS and CDR2 YFSETQ. This CDR3 has 15 residues. The V segment lost 5 bases and the J segment 2 bases; nucleotides outside the gene matches: 7. CDR3 sequence: CASRGTGGGNTEAFF. CDR3 bases: TGCGCCAGCAGGGGAACAGGGGGCGGAAACACTGAAGCTTTCTTT.

The table lists this clonotype with a few counts. The genes are TRBV12-3 or TRBV12-4 and TRBJ2-7, with 9 positions matching TRBD2. There are 14 residues in the CDR3. Losses at the gene ends were 3 bases for V and 3 bases for J; bases not matched to a gene: 3. The chain's CDR3 is CASSFSGRNYEQYF. CDR3 coding DNA: TGTGCCAGCAGTTTTAGCGGGAGAAACTACGAGCAGTACTTC.

The genes are TRBV6-2 or TRBV6-3 and TRBJ2-1; D perhaps matches TRBD2 (6 bases). V was pared by 8 bases and J by 0 bases, with 11 bases between. Germline values: CDR1 MNHEY, CDR2 SVGEGT. CDR3 length equals 14 residues. The CDR3, as DNA: TGTGCCAGCGAAAAGGGAGGCTCCTACAATGAGCAGTTCTTC. It is translated as CASEKGGSYNEQFF.

This clonotype came up a few times. The DNA for the CDR3 is TGTGCCAGCAGCTTGGCAGGCATTAACACTGAAGCTTTCTTT. Translated: CASSLAGINTEAFF. The chain recombines TRBV7-2 with TRBJ1-1; D is unclear. The CDR3 loop spans 14 amino acids. Trimming left V 3 bases short and J 2 bases short, with 10 bases between. Per the germline V gene, CDR1 is SGHTA and CDR2 is FQGNSA.

This clonotype appeared a few times. V is TRBV20-1 and J is TRBJ1-4; perhaps TRBD1 as D (6 bases). CDR1 is DFQATT, CDR2 SNEGSKA, per germline (reference sequence). The CDR3 has 13 residues. Trimming pared 6 bases from V and 3 bases from J, leaving 11 bases between. The CDR3 bases are TGCAGTGCAGCACCAGGGGCTAATGAAAAACTGTTTTTT. Amino acid sequence: CSAAPGANEKLFF.

The gene calls are TRBV19 and TRBJ1-5; weak D call: TRBD1 (5 bases). The CDR3 runs 14 residues. The V gene lost 5 bases and the J gene lost 6 bases, with 14 bases spanning the gap. Germline CDR1 LNHDA, CDR2 SQIVND (reference sequence). The CDR3: CASSGGGRGQPQHF. The CDR3 DNA follows: TGTGCCAGTAGTGGAGGTGGGAGGGGTCAGCCCCAGCATTTT.

The chain recombines TRBV4-2 with TRBJ1-1; D is unclear. V was trimmed by 4 bases and J by 0 bases, leaving 9 bases between them. Germline-derived CDR1 and CDR2 are LGHNA and YNFKEQ. The CDR3 has 14 amino acids. The CDR3, as DNA: TGTGCCAGCAGCCGCCAACAGCTGAACACTGAAGCTTTCTTT. Protein: CASSRQQLNTEAFF.

The rearrangement uses TRBV18 and TRBJ2-1; TRBD1 is a possible D gene (6 bases). CDR1 and CDR2 from the germline V gene are KGHSH and LQKENI. There are 15 residues in the CDR3. V shed 3 bases and J shed 7 bases, with 16 bases lying between them. This CDR3 is CASSPSTGPGNEQFF. For the CDR3, the DNA is TGTGCCAGCTCACCCTCCACAGGGCCGGGGAATGAGCAGTTCTTC.

This clonotype was observed a few times. V and J are TRBV5-1 and TRBJ2-1, with 10 bases matching TRBD1. This CDR3 has 15 amino acids. Germline V lookup: CDR1 SGHRS, CDR2 YFSETQ. J gave up 4 bases and V 4 bases, and 5 bases lay outside the gene matches. Here the CDR3 DNA reads TGCGCCAGCAGCGTACCGGGACAGGGGTACAATGAGCAGTTCTTC. This sequence encodes CASSVPGQGYNEQFF.

The chain has TRBV4-1 and TRBJ2-3; 7 nucleotides match TRBD1. The CDR3 sequence is 15 residues long. With 1 base clipped from V and 4 bases from J, the junction kept 5 bases outside the gene matches. The germline V gene has CDR1 MGHRA and CDR2 YSYEKL. The CDR3 DNA follows: TGCGCCAGCAGCCAAGGAAGGGGGCAGGCAGATACGCAGTATTTT. It yields the protein CASSQGRGQADTQYF.

The J gene is TRBJ2-3, the V gene TRBV6-2 or TRBV6-3, with D perhaps TRBD2 (5 bases). Trimming cost V 0 bases and J 1 base, with 8 bases left between them. The CDR3 has 15 amino acids. The germline CDR1 and CDR2 sequences are MNHEY and SVGEGT. Here the CDR3 reads CASSYSRAGTDTQYF. The CDR3 DNA reads as TGTGCCAGCAGTTACTCGAGGGCCGGCACAGATACGCAGTATTTT.

This clonotype appeared once. This sequence joins TRBV11-2 and TRBJ1-1; D is uncertain. Deletions cut 3 bases from V and 8 bases from J, with 13 bases between. CDR1 is SGHAT and CDR2 is FQNNGV in the germline V gene. The length of the CDR3 is 13 residues. As DNA, the CDR3 is TGTGCCAGCAGCTTCTCCGGCAGAAGCGAAGCTTTCTTT. Residues: CASSFSGRSEAFF.

This clonotype has only a few counts. The chain carries TRBV4-2 and TRBJ1-1; D unclear. Trimming removed 4 bases from V and 5 bases from J, with 20 bases in between. Germline lookup yields CDR1 LGHNA and CDR2 YNFKEQ. The CDR3 covers 16 residues. The CDR3 DNA follows: TGTGCCAGCAGCCTAACGGGTACTGGAGTGGGGACTGAAGCTTTCTTT. It encodes CASSLTGTGVGTEAFF.

This clonotype was recorded a few times. The chain couples TRBV9 to TRBJ2-7, with unresolved D. With 0 bases removed from V and 0 bases from J, the gap between germline ends came to 10 bases. This CDR3 region has 15 residues. Per germline, CDR1 SGDLS and CDR2 YYNGEE. CDR3 sequence (DNA): TGTGCCAGCAGCGTAGATGACGGCCGCTCCTACGAGCAGTACTTC. It encodes CASSVDDGRSYEQYF. Supplemented by reference TRBV9 and TRBJ2-7, the full variable domain reads DSGVTQTPKHLITATGQRVTLRCSPRSGDLSVYWYQQSLDQGLQFLIQYYNGEERAKGNILERFSAQQFPDLHSELNLSSLELGDSALYFCASSVDDGRSYEQYFGPGTRLTVT.

The rearrangement uses TRBV20-1 and TRBJ2-7; D is unresolved. The length of the CDR3 is 12 residues. V was trimmed by 7 bases and J by 4 bases, leaving 14 bases between them. In germline, CDR1 is DFQATT, CDR2 SNEGSKA (reference sequence). CDR3 sequence (DNA): TGCAGTGTTACTGGGGATACATACGAGCAGTACTTC. Translation: CSVTGDTYEQYF.

The gene calls are TRBV3-1 and TRBJ1-1; perhaps TRBD1 as D (5 bases). Germline values: CDR1 LGHDT, CDR2 YNNKEL (reference sequence). This CDR3 has 14 amino acids. V was shortened by 4 bases and J by 2 bases, with 11 bases between the two germline ends. This CDR3 reads CASSLWDGNTEAFF. CDR3 coding DNA: TGTGCCAGCAGCCTATGGGACGGAAACACTGAAGCTTTCTTT.

The rearrangement links TRBV20-1 to TRBJ1-4, with 8 bases aligning to TRBD1. CDR3 size: 12 residues. The germline CDR1 and CDR2 sequences are DFQATT and SNEGSKA (reference sequence). V was clipped by 6 bases and J by 10 bases; unmatched bases: 7. Here the CDR3 DNA reads TGCAGTGCAACGGACAGGGCTGGAAAACTGTTTTTT. It encodes CSATDRAGKLFF.

The sample holds a few counts of this clonotype. This chain joins TRBV7-2 and TRBJ2-2; D is undetermined. CDR1 SGHTA and CDR2 FQGNSA come from the germline V gene. The CDR3 runs 14 residues. With 7 bases removed from V and 5 bases from J, the gap between germline ends came to 14 bases. In nucleotides, the CDR3 is TGTGCCAGCACCCTCGGACGTCGGACCGGGGAGCTGTTTTTT. Translation gives CASTLGRRTGELFF. Supplemented by reference TRBV7-2 and TRBJ2-2, the full variable domain reads GAGVSQSPSNKVTEKGKDVELRCDPISGHTALYWYRQSLGQGLEFLIYFQGNSAPDKSGLPSDRFSAERTGGSVSTLTIQRTQQEDSAVYLCASTLGRRTGELFFGEGSRLTVL.

The J gene is TRBJ2-5, the V gene TRBV5-1; D is perhaps TRBD1 (5 bases). The CDR3 covers 13 residues. V was trimmed by 2 bases and J by 4 bases, leaving 9 bases between them. Germline V gene lookup returns CDR1 SGHRS and CDR2 YFSETQ. The CDR3 bases are TGCGCCAGCAGCTTTGAAGGGGCAGAGACCCAGTACTTC. Translating gives CASSFEGAETQYF.

This rearrangement joins TRBV20-1 to TRBJ2-7, with D possibly being TRBD2 (7 bases). The CDR3 is made up of 15 amino acids. Trimming pared 4 bases from V and 0 bases from J, leaving 16 bases between. The V gene's germline CDR1 is DFQATT and CDR2 SNEGSKA (reference sequence). As DNA, the CDR3 is TGCAGTGCTACCCTCTACGGGGGGCGCTCCTACGAGCAGTACTTC. This codes for CSATLYGGRSYEQYF.

V gene TRBV6-2 or TRBV6-3 combines with J gene TRBJ2-3; 9 bases fit TRBD2. The CDR3 loop spans 12 amino acids. Looked up from germline, CDR1 is MNHEY and CDR2 is SVGEGT. Trimming took 6 bases from V and 8 from J; bases not matched to a gene: 3. Here the CDR3 reads CASRSGRSTQYF. The CDR3 region has the DNA TGTGCCAGCAGAAGCGGGAGGAGTACGCAGTATTTT.

This clonotype was observed at least ten times. The J gene is TRBJ1-1, the V gene TRBV12-3 or TRBV12-4, with 7 bases matching TRBD1. This CDR3 is 14 amino acids long. The ends lost 6 bases at V and 0 bases at J; junction bases unmatched: 4. CDR3 amino acids: CASRTGTVNTEAFF. CDR3 coding DNA: TGTGCCAGCAGGACCGGGACAGTGAACACTGAAGCTTTCTTT.

The rearrangement links TRBV7-9 to TRBJ2-1; 12 bases fit TRBD2. Germline lookup yields CDR1 SEHNR and CDR2 FQNEAQ (reference sequence). This CDR3 has 15 residues. V gave up 5 bases and J gave up 7 bases; unmatched junction bases: 6. The CDR3 sequence is CASSPGLAGFNEQFF. The DNA of the CDR3 is TGTGCCAGCAGCCCAGGACTAGCGGGATTTAATGAGCAGTTCTTC.

The rearrangement joins TRBV12-3 or TRBV12-4 to TRBJ2-5, with D perhaps matching TRBD2 (5 bases). This CDR3 has 17 amino acids. The V and J ends lost 5 bases and 0 bases respectively, with 19 bases between them. The CDR3 DNA reads TGTGCCAGCAGTGGAGACCTTAGCGCCATGTACCAAGAGACCCAGTACTTC. Translated, it gives CASSGDLSAMYQETQYF.